The T cell receptor beta chain under discussion was sequenced for a study of CD8+CD57+ T cells in acquired aplastic anemia. Genomic DNA acted as the template from which TCR beta VDJ combination and CDR3 sequence profiling were carried out. TCRdb recomputed calls from the reads with MiXCR, one row per CDR3 protein. The profile shows under 200,000 distinct CDR3 sequences, roughly 50% of them singletons. This clonotype has a count of ten or more. The CDR3 totals 17 residues. The germline CDR1 and CDR2 sequences are LNHDA and SQIVND (reference sequence). Trimming took 5 bases from V and 5 from J, leaving 24 bases between them. The authors sequenced patients whose flow cytometry had shown CD8+CD57+ cell expansion.

Material for sequencing was sorted CD4+, CD8+, or CD8+CD57+ T cells (not recorded which) from PBMCs. The J gene is TRBJ2-5, the V gene TRBV19; weak D call: TRBD2 (6 bases). The receptor's source is a human donor with aplastic anemia. The CDR3 reads CASSLGRGPNLQETQYF. The CDR3 nucleotides read TGTGCCAGTAGTCTCGGGCGGGGACCCAACCTCCAGGAGACCCAGTACTTC.